Reported below is one T cell receptor beta chain. The data derive from a study of blood T cell repertoires in COVID-19. Study-wide background: Samples representing acute and convalescent COVID-19 were sourced from the United States, Italy and Spain. PBMCs, B-cell-depleted T cells, or T cells were the source of the cDNA or gDNA that made up the material.

Study processing details: The authors estimated nucleated cell counts from reference gene primer amplification. The table came from immunoSEQ multiplex PCR; TCRdb's copy has only in-frame clones and leaves some out. That table is the source of V, J and clone size, and D and trimming were worked out from the DNA. The sample holds about 46,000 clones; roughly 85% are singletons and the top ten take about a sixth. Trimming stripped 3 bases from V and 7 bases from J, with 19 bases between. The CDR3 loop spans 14 amino acids. CDR1 and CDR2 (germline): DFQATT, SNEGSKA (reference sequence). The rearrangement uses TRBV20-1 and TRBJ2-7; no clear D. The material sequenced was peripheral blood. The source of this sequence is a human donor in a cohort sampled during active COVID-19. The donor label of this sample is uncertain. CDR3 protein: CSASSFTPSREQYF. The CDR3 region has the DNA TGCAGTGCTAGTTCCTTCACCCCTTCTAGGGAGCAGTACTTC.